This T cell receptor (beta chain) is from a study of T cells in Graves' hyperthyroidism and ophthalmopathy. About the research overall: It was at initial diagnosis, before any treatment, that peripheral blood was collected.

J gave up 6 bases and V 4 bases, and 5 bases lay outside the gene matches. Germline lookup yields CDR1 LGHNA and CDR2 YNFKEQ. CDR3 length: 16 amino acids. The CDR3 regions of TCR beta were amplified from RNA transcripts. First-round RT-PCR targeting the TCR CDR3 was performed with the HTBI primer set. TCRdb re-called the multiplex PCR reads through MiXCR, storing one row per CDR3 protein. The table includes roughly 500,000 distinct CDR3 sequences, 20% to 25% detected once. The sequenced material came from blood. The chain is built from TRBV4-2 and TRBJ2-1; 14 bases agree with TRBD2. This clonotype was obtained from a woman aged 70 to 79 with Graves' ophthalmopathy. CDR3 loop: CASSPLGTSGSNEQFF. In DNA, the CDR3 is TGTGCCAGCAGCCCCCTGGGGACTAGCGGGAGCAATGAGCAGTTCTTC.